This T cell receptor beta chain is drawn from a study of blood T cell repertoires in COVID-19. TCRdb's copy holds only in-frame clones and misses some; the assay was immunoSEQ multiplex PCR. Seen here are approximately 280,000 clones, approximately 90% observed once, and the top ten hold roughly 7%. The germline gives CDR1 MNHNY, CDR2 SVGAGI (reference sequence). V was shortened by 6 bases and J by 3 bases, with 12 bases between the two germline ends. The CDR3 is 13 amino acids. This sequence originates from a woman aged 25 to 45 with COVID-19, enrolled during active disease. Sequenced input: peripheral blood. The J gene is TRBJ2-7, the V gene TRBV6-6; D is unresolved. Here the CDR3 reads CASSRDILYEQYF. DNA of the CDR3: TGTGCCAGCAGCCGCGATATCCTCTACGAGCAGTACTTC.